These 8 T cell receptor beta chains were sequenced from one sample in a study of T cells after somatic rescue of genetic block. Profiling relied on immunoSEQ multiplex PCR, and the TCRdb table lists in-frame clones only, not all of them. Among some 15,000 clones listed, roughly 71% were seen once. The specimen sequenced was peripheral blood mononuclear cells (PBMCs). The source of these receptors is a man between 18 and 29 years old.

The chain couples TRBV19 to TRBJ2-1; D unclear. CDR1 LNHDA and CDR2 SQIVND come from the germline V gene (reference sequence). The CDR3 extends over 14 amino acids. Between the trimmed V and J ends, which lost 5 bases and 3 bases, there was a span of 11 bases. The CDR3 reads CASSFPGRYNEQFF. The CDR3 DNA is TGTGCCAGTAGTTTCCCGGGCCGCTACAATGAGCAGTTCTTC.

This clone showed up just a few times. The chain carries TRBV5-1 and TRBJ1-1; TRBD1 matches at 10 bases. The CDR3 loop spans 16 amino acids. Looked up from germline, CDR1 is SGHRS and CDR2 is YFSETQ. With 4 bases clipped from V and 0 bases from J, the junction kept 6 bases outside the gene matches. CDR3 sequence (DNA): TGCGCCAGCAGCGGGGACAGGGGACTCTTGAACACTGAAGCTTTCTTT. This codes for CASSGDRGLLNTEAFF. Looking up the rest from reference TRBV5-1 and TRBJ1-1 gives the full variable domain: KAGVTQTPRYLIKTRGQQVTLSCSPISGHRSVSWYQQTPGQGLQFLFEYFSETQRNKGNFPGRFSGRQFSNSRSEMNVSTLELGDSALYLCASSGDRGLLNTEAFFGQGTRLTVV.

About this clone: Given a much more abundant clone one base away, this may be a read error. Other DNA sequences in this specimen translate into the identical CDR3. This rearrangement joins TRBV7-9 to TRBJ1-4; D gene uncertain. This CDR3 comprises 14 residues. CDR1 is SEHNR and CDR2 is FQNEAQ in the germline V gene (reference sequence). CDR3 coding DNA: TGTGCTAGCAGCTTATTAGGGCCTAATGAAAAACTGTTTTTT. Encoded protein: CASSLLGPNEKLFF.

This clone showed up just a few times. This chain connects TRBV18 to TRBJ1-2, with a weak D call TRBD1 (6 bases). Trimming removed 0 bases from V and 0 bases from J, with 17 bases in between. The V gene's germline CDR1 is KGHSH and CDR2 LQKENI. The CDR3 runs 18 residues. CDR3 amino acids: CASSPPGGGGRSNYGYTF. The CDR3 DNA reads TGTGCCAGCTCACCACCCGGAGGGGGAGGGCGATCTAACTATGGCTACACCTTC.

The CDR3: CASNPGGDTQYF. In DNA, the CDR3 is TGCGCCAGCAATCCGGGGGGGGATACGCAGTATTTT. This chain links TRBV10-1 with TRBJ2-3, with TRBD2 identical over 8 bases. The trim removed 7 bases at V and 6 bases at J, leaving 3 bases unmatched. The CDR3 covers 12 residues. Germline V gene data show CDR1 as WNHNN and CDR2 as SYGVQD (reference sequence).

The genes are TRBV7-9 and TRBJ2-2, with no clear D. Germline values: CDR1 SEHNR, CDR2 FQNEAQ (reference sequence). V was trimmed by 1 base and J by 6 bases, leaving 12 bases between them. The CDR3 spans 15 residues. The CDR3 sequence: CASSLVAVFSGELFF. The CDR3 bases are TGTGCCAGCAGCTTAGTGGCAGTCTTCTCCGGGGAGCTGTTTTTT.

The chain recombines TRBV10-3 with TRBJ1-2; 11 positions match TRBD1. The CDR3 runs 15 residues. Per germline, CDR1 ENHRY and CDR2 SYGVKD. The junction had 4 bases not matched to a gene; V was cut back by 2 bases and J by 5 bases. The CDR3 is CAISERTGGGYGYTF. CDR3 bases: TGTGCCATCAGTGAGAGGACAGGGGGCGGTTATGGCTACACCTTC.

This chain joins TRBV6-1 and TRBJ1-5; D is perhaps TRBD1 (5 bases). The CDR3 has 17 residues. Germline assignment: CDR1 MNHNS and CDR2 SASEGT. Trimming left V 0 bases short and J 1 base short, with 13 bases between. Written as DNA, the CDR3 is TGTGCCAGCAGTGAAGCGGGGACTCTCCGGAGCAATCAGCCCCAGCATTTT. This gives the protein CASSEAGTLRSNQPQHF.